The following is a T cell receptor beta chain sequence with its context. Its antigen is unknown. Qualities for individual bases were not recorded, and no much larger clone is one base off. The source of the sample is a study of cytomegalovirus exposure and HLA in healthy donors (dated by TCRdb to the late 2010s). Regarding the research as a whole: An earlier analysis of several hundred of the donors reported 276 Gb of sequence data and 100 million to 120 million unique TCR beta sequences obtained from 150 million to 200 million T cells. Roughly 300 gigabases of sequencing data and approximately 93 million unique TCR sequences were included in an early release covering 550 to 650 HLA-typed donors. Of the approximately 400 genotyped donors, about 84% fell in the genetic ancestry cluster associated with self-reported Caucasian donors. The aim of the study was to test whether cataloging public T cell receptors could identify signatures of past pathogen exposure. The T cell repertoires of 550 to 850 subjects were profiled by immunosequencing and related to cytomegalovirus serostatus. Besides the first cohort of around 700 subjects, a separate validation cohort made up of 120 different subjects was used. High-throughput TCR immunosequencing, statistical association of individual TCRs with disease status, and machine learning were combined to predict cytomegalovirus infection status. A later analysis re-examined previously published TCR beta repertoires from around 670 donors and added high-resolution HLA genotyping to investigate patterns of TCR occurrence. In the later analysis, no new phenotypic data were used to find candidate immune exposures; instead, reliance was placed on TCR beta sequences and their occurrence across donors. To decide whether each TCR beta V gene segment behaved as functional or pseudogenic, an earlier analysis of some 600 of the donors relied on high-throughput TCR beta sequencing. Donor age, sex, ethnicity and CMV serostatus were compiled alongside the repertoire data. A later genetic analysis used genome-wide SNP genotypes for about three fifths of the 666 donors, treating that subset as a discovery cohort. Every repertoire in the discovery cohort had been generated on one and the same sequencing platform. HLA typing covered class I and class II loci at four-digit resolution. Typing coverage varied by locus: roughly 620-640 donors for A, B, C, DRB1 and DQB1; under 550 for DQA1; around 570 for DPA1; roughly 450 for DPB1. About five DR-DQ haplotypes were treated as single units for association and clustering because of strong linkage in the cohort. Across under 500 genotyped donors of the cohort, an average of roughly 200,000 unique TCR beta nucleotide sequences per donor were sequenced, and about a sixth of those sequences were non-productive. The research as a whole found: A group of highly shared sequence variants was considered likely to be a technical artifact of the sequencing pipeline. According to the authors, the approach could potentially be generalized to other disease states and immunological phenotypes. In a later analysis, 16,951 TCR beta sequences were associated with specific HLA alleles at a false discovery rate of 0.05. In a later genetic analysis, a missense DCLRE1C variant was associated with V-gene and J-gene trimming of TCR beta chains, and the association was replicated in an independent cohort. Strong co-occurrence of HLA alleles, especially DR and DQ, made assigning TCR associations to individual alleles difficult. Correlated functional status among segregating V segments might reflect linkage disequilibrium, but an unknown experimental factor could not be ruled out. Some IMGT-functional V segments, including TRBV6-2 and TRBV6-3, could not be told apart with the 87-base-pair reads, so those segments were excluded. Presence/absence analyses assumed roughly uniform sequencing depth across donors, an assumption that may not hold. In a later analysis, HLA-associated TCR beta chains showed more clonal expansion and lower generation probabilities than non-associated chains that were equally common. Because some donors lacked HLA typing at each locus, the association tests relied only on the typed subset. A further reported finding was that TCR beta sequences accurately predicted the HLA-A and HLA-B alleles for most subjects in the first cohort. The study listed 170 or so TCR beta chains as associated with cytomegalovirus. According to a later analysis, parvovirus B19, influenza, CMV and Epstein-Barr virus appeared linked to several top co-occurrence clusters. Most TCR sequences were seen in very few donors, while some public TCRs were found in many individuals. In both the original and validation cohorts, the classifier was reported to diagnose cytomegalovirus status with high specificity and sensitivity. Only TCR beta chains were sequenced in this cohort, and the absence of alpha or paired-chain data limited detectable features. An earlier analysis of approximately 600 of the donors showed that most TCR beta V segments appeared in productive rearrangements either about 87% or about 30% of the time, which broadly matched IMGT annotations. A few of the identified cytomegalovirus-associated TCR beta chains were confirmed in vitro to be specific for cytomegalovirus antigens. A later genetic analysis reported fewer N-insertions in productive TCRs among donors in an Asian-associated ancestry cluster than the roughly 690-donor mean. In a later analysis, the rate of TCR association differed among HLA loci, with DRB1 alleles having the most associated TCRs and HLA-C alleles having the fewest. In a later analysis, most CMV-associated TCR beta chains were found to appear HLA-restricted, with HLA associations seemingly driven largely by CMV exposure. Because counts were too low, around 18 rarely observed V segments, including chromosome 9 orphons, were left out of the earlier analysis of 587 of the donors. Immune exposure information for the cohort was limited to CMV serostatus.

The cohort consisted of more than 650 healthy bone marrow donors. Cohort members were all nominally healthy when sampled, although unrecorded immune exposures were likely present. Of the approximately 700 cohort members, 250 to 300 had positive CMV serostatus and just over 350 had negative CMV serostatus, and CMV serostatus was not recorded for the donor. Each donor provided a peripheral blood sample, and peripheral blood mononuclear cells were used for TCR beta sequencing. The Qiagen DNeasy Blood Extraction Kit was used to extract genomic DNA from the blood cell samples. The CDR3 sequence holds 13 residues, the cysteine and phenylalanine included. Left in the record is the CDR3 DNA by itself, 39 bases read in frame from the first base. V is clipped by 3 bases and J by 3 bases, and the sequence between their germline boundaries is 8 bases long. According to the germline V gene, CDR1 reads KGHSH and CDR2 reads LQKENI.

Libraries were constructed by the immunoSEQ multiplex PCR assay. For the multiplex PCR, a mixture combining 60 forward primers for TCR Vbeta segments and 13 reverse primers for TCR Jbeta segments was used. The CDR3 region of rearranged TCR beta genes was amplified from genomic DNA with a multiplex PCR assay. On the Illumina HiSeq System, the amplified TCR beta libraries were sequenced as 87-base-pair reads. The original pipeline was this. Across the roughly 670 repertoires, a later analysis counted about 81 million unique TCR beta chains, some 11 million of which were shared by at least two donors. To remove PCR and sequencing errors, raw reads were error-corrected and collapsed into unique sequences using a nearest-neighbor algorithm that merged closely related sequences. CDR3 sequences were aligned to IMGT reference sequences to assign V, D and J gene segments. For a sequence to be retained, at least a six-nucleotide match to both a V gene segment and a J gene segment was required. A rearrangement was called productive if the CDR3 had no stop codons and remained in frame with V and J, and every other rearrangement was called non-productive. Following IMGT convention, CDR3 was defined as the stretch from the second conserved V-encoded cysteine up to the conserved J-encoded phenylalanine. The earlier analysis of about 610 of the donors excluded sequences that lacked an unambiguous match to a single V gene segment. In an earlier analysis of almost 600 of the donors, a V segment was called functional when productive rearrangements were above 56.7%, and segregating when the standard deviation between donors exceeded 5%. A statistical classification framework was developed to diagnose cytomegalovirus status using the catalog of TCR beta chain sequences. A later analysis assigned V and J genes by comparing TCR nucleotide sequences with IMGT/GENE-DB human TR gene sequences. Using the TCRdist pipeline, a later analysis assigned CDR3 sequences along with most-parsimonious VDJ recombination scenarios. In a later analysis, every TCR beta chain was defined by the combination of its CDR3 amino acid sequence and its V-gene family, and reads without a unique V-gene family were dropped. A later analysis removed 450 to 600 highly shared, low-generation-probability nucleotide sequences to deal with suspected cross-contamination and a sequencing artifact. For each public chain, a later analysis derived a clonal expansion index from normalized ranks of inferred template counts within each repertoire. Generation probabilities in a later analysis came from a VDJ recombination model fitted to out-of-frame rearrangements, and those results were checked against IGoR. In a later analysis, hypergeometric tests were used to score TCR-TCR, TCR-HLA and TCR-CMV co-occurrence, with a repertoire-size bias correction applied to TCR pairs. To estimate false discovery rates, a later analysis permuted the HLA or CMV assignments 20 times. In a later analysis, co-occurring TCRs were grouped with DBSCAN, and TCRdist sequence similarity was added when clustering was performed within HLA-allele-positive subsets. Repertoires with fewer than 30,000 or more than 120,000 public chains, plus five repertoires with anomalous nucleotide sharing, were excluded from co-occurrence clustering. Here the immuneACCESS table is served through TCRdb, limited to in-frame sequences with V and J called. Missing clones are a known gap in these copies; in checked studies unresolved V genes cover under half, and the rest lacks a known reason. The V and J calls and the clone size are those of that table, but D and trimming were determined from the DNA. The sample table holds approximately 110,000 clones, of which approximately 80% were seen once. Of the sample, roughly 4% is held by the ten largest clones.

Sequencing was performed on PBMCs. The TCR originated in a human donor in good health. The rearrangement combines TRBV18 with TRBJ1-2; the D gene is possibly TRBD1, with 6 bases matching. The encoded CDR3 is CASSPDRYYGYTF. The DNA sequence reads TGTGCCAGCTCACCCGACAGGTACTATGGCTACACCTTC.